The clone carrying this T cell receptor (beta chain) was seen a few times. One Seattle source followed patients from active infection through their disease course. The data were obtained in a study of blood T cell repertoires in COVID-19. The overall study: The origin of the acute and convalescent COVID-19 samples was the United States, Italy and Spain. The cDNA or gDNA used as material had been derived from T cells, B-cell-depleted T cells, or PBMCs.

The V gene end was trimmed by 8 bases and the J gene end by 3 bases; junction bases not matched to a gene: 14. The germline V gene encodes CDR1 GTSNPN and CDR2 SVGIG (reference sequence). The CDR3 runs 16 residues. Authors' data handling: Quantification of nucleated cells was approximated via reference gene primer amplification. This table comes from immunoSEQ multiplex PCR, and its TCRdb copy is limited to in-frame clones, with some not included. D and trimming were read from the DNA, whereas the V and J calls and clone size are those reported in that table. The sample contains around 200,000 clones, under 90% of which appear only once.

The sequence was obtained from a person aged 65 to 79 with COVID-19, enrolled during active disease. The chain combines TRBV30 with TRBJ2-2; TRBD2 matches 8 bases. The sample taken for sequencing was peripheral blood. The CDR3 nucleotides read TGTGCCGGAGCACGTCCCCGGGGGGGCTACACCGGGGAGCTGTTTTTT. It translates to CAGARPRGGYTGELFF.